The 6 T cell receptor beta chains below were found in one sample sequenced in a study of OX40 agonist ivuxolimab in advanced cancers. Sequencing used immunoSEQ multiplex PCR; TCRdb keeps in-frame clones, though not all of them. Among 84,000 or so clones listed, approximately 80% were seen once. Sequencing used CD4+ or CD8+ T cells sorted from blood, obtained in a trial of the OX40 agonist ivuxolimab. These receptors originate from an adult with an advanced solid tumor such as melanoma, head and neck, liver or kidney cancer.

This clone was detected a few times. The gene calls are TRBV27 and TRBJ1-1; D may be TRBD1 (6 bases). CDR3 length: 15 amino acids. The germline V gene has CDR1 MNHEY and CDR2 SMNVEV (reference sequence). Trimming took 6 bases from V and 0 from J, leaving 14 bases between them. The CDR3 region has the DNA TGTGCCAGCAGAGCCGGGACACCCTTGAACACTGAAGCTTTCTTT. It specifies CASRAGTPLNTEAFF.

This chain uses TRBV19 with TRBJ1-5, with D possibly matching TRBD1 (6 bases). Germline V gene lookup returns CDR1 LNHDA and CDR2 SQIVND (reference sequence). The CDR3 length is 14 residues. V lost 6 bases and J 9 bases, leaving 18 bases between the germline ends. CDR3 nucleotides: TGTGCCAGTAGCCCCCTTCAGGGGAGCGGGCCCCAGCATTTT. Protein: CASSPLQGSGPQHF.

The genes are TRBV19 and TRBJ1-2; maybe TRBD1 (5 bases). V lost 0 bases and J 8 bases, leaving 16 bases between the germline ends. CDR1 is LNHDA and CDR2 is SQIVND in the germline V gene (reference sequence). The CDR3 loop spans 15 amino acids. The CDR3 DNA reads TGTGCCAGTAGTATAGATACAGGAACGGCAGGAGGCTACACCTTC. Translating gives CASSIDTGTAGGYTF.

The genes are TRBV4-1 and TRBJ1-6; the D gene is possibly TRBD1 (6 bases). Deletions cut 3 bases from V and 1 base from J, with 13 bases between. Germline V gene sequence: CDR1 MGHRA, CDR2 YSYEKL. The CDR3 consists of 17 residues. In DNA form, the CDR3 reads TGCGCCAGCAGCCATGACAGGCCGCGGTCCTATAATTCACCCCTCCACTTT. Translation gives CASSHDRPRSYNSPLHF.

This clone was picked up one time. CDR3 in DNA: TGTGCCAGCAGCTTAGGGATTGAGGTCTACGAGCAGTACGTC. Protein sequence: CASSLGIEVYEQYV. This chain links TRBV7-2 with TRBJ2-7, with D unclear. This CDR3 comprises 14 residues. Germline CDR1 reads SGHTA; CDR2 reads FQGNSA. V gave up 1 base and J gave up 3 bases, with 10 bases separating them.

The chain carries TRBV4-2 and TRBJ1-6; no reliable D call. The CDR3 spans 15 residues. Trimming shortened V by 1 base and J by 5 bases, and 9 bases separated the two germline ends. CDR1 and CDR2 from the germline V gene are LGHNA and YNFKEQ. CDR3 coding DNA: TGTGCCAGCAGCCAAGTTAGGGTTGATAATTCACCCCTCCACTTT. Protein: CASSQVRVDNSPLHF.